This is a list of T cell receptor beta chains from one sample in a study of chemoradiotherapy in HPV16-positive cancers. Produced via immunoSEQ multiplex PCR; TCRdb's table is partial and in-frame only. The table includes fewer than 15,000 clones, roughly 93% detected once. The starting material was blood, obtained from a patient who underwent chemoradiotherapy. These receptors were obtained from a human donor with HPV-associated anogenital cancer. CDR3s include the opening cysteine and the closing phenylalanine or tryptophan. A D gene is named only where the DNA matches it firmly. Clone size is shown for a subset of rows, as once, few, many or a class of expanded clone.

J	V	D	size	length	DNA	CDR3
TRBJ2-7	TRBV9	.	.	15	TGTGCCAGCAGCCCCGGGACCGCCGCAACCTACGAGCAGTACTTC	CASSPGTAATYEQYF
TRBJ1-2	TRBV5-1	TRBD1	.	15	TGCGCCAGCAGCCTAGGGACAGAAGACATCTATGGCTACACCTTC	CASSLGTEDIYGYTF
TRBJ1-3	TRBV4-2	.	.	15	TGTGCCAGCAGCCAAGATATTTACTCTGGAAACACCATATATTTT	CASSQDIYSGNTIYF
TRBJ1-1	TRBV6-5	TRBD1	few	13	TGTGCCAGCCGGACAGGGCTGAACACTGAAGCTTTCTTT	CASRTGLNTEAFF
TRBJ1-1	TRBV7-8	.	.	15	TGTGCCAGCAGCTGGCATGGGTCTGAGTTCACTGAAGCTTTCTTT	CASSWHGSEFTEAFF
TRBJ2-7	TRBV9	TRBD1	.	16	TGTGCCAGCAGCGTAGAGGGTTGGGCAGGGGGAAACGAGCAGTACTTC	CASSVEGWAGGNEQYF
TRBJ1-5	TRBV28	.	once	12	TGTGCCAGCAGAATCAACAATCAGCCCCAGCATTTT	CASRINNQPQHF
TRBJ2-1	TRBV5-6	.	once	15	TGTGCCAGCAGCTTTTCAGGGGTTTCCTACAATGAGCAGTTCTTC	CASSFSGVSYNEQFF
TRBJ1-2	TRBV13	.	.	18	TGTGCCAGCAGCTTAGGAGGGGCCCCTCTACGGGCTAACTATGGCTACACCTTC	CASSLGGAPLRANYGYTF
TRBJ2-7	TRBV11-2	.	.	13	TGTGCCAGCAGCTTGTTGAAGGGCTACGAGCAGTACTTC	CASSLLKGYEQYF
TRBJ1-6	TRBV7-5	.	once	16	TGTGCCAGAAGCTTATCGTTCCAGCGCTATAATTCACCCCTCCACTTT	CARSLSFQRYNSPLHF
TRBJ1-1	TRBV15	.	.	14	TGTGCCACCAGCACGCGGGTGCAAAACACTGAAGCTTTCTTT	CATSTRVQNTEAFF
TRBJ1-1	TRBV29-1	.	.	14	TGCAGTGGTGCTGGAGTCCCTAAGAACACTGAAGCTTTCTTT	CSGAGVPKNTEAFF
TRBJ2-1	TRBV25-1	TRBD2	.	16	TGTGCCAGCAGTGAATGGGCGGGAGCAAGAAAGAGTCAGCAGTTCTTC	CASSEWAGARKSQQFF
TRBJ2-5	TRBV7-2	TRBD1	.	14	TGTGCCAGCAGCCCGGACAGGAGAGCGGAGACCCAGTACTTC	CASSPDRRAETQYF
TRBJ2-5	TRBV5-3	.	.	11	TGTGCCAGAAGCTTTACGGGGGCCCAGTACTTC	CARSFTGAQYF
TRBJ1-2	TRBV20-1	TRBD1	.	9	TGCAGTGCTGGGGACAGGGGTGCTTTC	CSAGDRGAF
TRBJ2-2	TRBV5-1	.	.	15	TGCGCCAGCAGCTTGGACAGGGATTACACCGGGGAGCTGTTTTTT	CASSLDRDYTGELFF
TRBJ2-6	TRBV19	.	.	19	TGTGCCAGTAACAAGATGCTAGGGGTGTTGGGGTCCGGGGCCAACGTCCTGACTTTC	CASNKMLGVLGSGANVLTF
TRBJ1-2	TRBV5-4	.	.	13	TGTGCCAGCAGCCCCACACCATTCTATGGCTACACCTTC	CASSPTPFYGYTF
TRBJ2-2	TRBV5-5	.	.	15	TGTGCCAGCAGCTTGGATCCCCGAAACACCGGGGAGCTGTTTTTT	CASSLDPRNTGELFF
TRBJ2-6	TRBV6-6	TRBD1	.	16	TGTGCCAGCTGCGACAGGGCACACTCTGGGGCCAACGTCCTGACTTTC	CASCDRAHSGANVLTF
TRBJ1-1	TRBV19	TRBD1	.	14	TGTGCCAGTAGTGGTGGACAGGGTTACACTGAAGCTTTCTTT	CASSGGQGYTEAFF
TRBJ1-2	TRBV19	TRBD1	.	13	TGTGCCAGTAGCCAGACAGGGGTCTATGGCTACACCTTC	CASSQTGVYGYTF
TRBJ1-1	TRBV6-6	.	.	12	TGTGCCAGCAGTTACTCCGACACTGAAGCTTTCTTT	CASSYSDTEAFF
TRBJ2-1	TRBV5-6	.	.	14	TGTGCCAGCCTGGGAGGGGGTAGGGAAGACGAGGCCTTCTTC	CASLGGGREDEAFF
TRBJ2-1	TRBV6-1	.	.	15	TGTGCCAGCAGTGAAGGAGCGGCCCTCTACAATGAGCAGTTCTTC	CASSEGAALYNEQFF
TRBJ1-1	TRBV27	.	.	13	TGTGCCAGCAGTTCGCGGCCCGACTGGAAGGCTTTCTTT	CASSSRPDWKAFF
TRBJ1-6	TRBV2	TRBD1	.	15	TGTGCCAGCAGTTACGGACAGGGCCCTGTATCACCCCTCCACTTT	CASSYGQGPVSPLHF
TRBJ2-7	TRBV29-1	TRBD1	.	13	TGCAGCGTTGTTGGAAGGCAGGGGGCCGAGCAGTACTTC	CSVVGRQGAEQYF
TRBJ1-5	TRBV5-1	.	.	15	TGCGCCAGCAGCTCCGGTCTGGACGGCGGTCAGCCCCAGCATTTT	CASSSGLDGGQPQHF
TRBJ1-6	TRBV4-1	.	.	14	TGCGCCAGCAGCCAAGACAGGGGCAATTCACCCCTCCACTTT	CASSQDRGNSPLHF
TRBJ1-4	TRBV9	.	.	16	TGTGCCAGCAGCGTAGACGGTGAGCCGGACGGGGAAAAACTGTTTTTT	CASSVDGEPDGEKLFF
TRBJ1-2	TRBV5-1	.	.	12	TGCGCCAGCAGCTTGGAAGGGTATGGCTACACCTTC	CASSLEGYGYTF
TRBJ1-1	TRBV27	.	.	12	TGTGCCAGCAGTTTACGACGGACGGAGCTCGTCTTT	CASSLRRTELVF
TRBJ2-7	TRBV7-8	.	.	16	TGTGCCAGCAGGCTGACGTCAGGGCCCCTCTCCTACGAGCAGTACTTC	CASRLTSGPLSYEQYF
TRBJ1-5	TRBV2	.	.	14	TGTGCCAGCAGGAGGGGTTATAGCAATCAGCCCCAGCATTTT	CASRRGYSNQPQHF
TRBJ1-2	TRBV29-1	TRBD1	once	19	TGCAGCGTTGAATGGAGCGGAAGGACAGGGGGCGTGTCTGGCTATGGCTACACCTTC	CSVEWSGRTGGVSGYGYTF
TRBJ1-1	TRBV7-2	TRBD1	.	14	TGTGCCAGCAGCTTGCAGACAGGGGAGGTTGAAGCTTTCTTT	CASSLQTGEVEAFF
TRBJ2-1	TRBV4-2	TRBD2	.	16	TGTGCCAGCAGCCAAGATAGCGGGGGTTCCTACAATGAGCAGTTCTTC	CASSQDSGGSYNEQFF
TRBJ2-1	TRBV7-7	.	.	14	TGTGCCAGCAGCTTAGTTGGACTGAACAATGAGCAGTTCTTC	CASSLVGLNNEQFF
TRBJ2-2	TRBV9	TRBD2	.	16	TGTGCCAGCAGCGTCGGCGGGGGGGACGTCACCGGGGAGCTGTTTTTT	CASSVGGGDVTGELFF
TRBJ1-5	TRBV7-8	.	.	15	TGTGCCAGCAGCTTATCGACAGATAGCAATCAGCCCCAGCATTTT	CASSLSTDSNQPQHF